This T cell receptor (beta chain) is drawn from a study of Graves' ophthalmopathy and Graves' hyperthyroidism. Turning to the study itself: Before any treatment was given, at initial diagnosis, peripheral blood was collected.

Each donor who had ophthalmopathy showed moderate-to-severe activity, a CAS of ≥3, a NOSPECS of ≥4, and a duration under 3 months. There are 18 residues in the CDR3. The germline CDR1 and CDR2 sequences are MNHEY and SVGEGT. J lost 0 bases, V lost 7 bases, and 14 bases had no gene match. Amplified material comprised TCR beta CDR3 regions derived from RNA transcripts. First-round RT-PCR used HTBI primers; second-round multiplex PCR followed. TCRdb re-analysed the multiplex PCR reads in MiXCR, keeping a single row per CDR3 protein. The sample shows about 480,000 distinct CDR3 sequences, about an eighth of them seen only once. A word on this clonotype: Its specificity is unknown.

Whole-study findings and limits: Also, most clonotypes expanded in the thyroid above 0.001 frequency appeared in blood. Using a 13-signature model, the authors split ophthalmopathy from stable hyperthyroidism, with 87.88% sensitivity and about 80% specificity.

The chain combines TRBV6-2 or TRBV6-3 with TRBJ2-5, with TRBD2 matching 10 bases. The source is a woman in her twenties or thirties with Graves' ophthalmopathy. The sequencing input was blood. CDR3 residues: CASTYPLAGAWNQETQYF. The CDR3 nucleotides read TGTGCCAGCACCTACCCCCTAGCGGGGGCCTGGAACCAAGAGACCCAGTACTTC.